The 11 T cell receptor beta chains reported below all come from one sample, sequenced in a study of tumor-infiltrating lymphocytes in oesophageal squamous cell carcinoma. TCRdb redid the calling of the PCR reads with MiXCR, one entry per CDR3 protein. This table has about 14,000 distinct CDR3 sequences, less than 60% appearing once. Sequencing was done on a sample of blood. The receptors shown here come from a male donor with esophageal squamous cell carcinoma.

This clonotype is classed as medium-sized. The chain uses TRBV6-4 and TRBJ2-1; 11 bases map to TRBD1. The CDR3 spans 16 residues. Germline V lookup: CDR1 MRHNA, CDR2 SNTAGT. Losses at the gene ends were 3 bases for V and 3 bases for J; bases not matched to a gene: 4. The DNA for the CDR3 is TGTGCCAGCAGTGAGACCGGGACAGGGGGCTACAATGAGCAGTTCTTC. Its translation: CASSETGTGGYNEQFF.

This clonotype was counted between two and nine times. Being one base from a much bigger clone, this may be a read error. The genes are TRBV5-1 and TRBJ2-1, with 9 bases identical to TRBD1. CDR1 is SGHRS, CDR2 YFSETQ, per germline. Trimming removed 0 bases from V and 10 bases from J; junction bases left unmatched: 8. CDR3 length: 15 residues. For the CDR3, the DNA is TGCGCCAGCAGCTTGGCGGGACAGGGATTCCACGAGCAGTTCTTC. Its protein product is CASSLAGQGFHEQFF.

The V call is TRBV10-3, the J call TRBJ2-5; 12 bases map to TRBD2. Germline values: CDR1 ENHRY, CDR2 SYGVKD. Trimming at V came to 2 bases and at J to 11 bases, leaving 15 bases not matched to a gene. The CDR3 sequence is 17 residues long. Here the CDR3 DNA reads TGTGCCATCAGTGAGGGGGCGACTAGCGGGAGAACAGATACGCAGTACTTC. As protein: CAISEGATSGRTDTQYF.

This clonotype was recorded at least ten times. The rearrangement joins TRBV28 to TRBJ2-7, with a possible D match to TRBD1 (5 bases). Germline CDR1 reads MDHEN; CDR2 reads SYDVKM. The CDR3 runs 14 residues. The V gene lost 5 bases and the J gene lost 3 bases, with 14 bases spanning the gap. In DNA form, the CDR3 reads TGTGCCAGCAGTCCAGTAGGAAGGGGCTACGAGCAGTACTTC. It specifies CASSPVGRGYEQYF.

This clonotype came up many times. The chain combines TRBV19 with TRBJ1-6; D is unresolved. The germline V gene has CDR1 LNHDA and CDR2 SQIVND (reference sequence). The CDR3 totals 13 residues. The germline V and J ends were trimmed by 4 bases and 8 bases, with 9 bases remaining between them. CDR3 DNA sequence: TGTGCCAGTAGTAGAGGAGTCGATTCACCCCTCCACTTT. It translates to CASSRGVDSPLHF. The complete variable domain, with remaining parts taken from reference TRBV19 and TRBJ1-6, reads DGGITQSPKYLFRKEGQNVTLSCEQNLNHDAMYWYRQDPGQGLRLIYYSQIVNDFQKGDIAEGYSVSREKKESFPLTVTSAQKNPTAFYLCASSRGVDSPLHFGNGTRLTVT.

This clonotype was counted a few times. This chain connects TRBV11-2 to TRBJ2-1, with D possibly called TRBD1 or TRBD2 (5 bases each). The DNA matches TRBJ2-7 better at its end, which makes the J call doubtful. CDR1 and CDR2 (germline): SGHAT, FQNNGV. This CDR3 spans 13 amino acids. The CDR3 nucleotides are TGTGCCAGCACCCCGGGGCGCACCTACGAGCAGTACTTC. Protein: CASTPGRTYEQYF.

Within the sample, this clonotype is medium-sized (0.01 to 0.1%). This chain's CDR3 is CASSLDGGAGNQPQHF. CDR3 DNA sequence: TGTGCCAGCAGCTTAGACGGGGGCGCGGGCAATCAGCCCCAGCATTTT. The genes are TRBV7-9 and TRBJ1-5; a weak D match, TRBD1 (6 bases). With 1 base removed from V and 2 bases from J, the gap between germline ends came to 12 bases. The CDR3 contains 16 residues. Germline V gives CDR1 SEHNR, CDR2 FQNEAQ (reference sequence).

By share of the sample, this clonotype is medium-sized (0.01 to 0.1%). The V gene is TRBV6-8, the J gene TRBJ2-3, with 9 positions matching TRBD1. The CDR3 has 16 amino acids. CDR1 is MNHGY and CDR2 is SAAAGT in the germline V gene. V was clipped by 3 bases and J by 4 bases; unmatched bases: 8. The CDR3 sequence: CASSYRQGGRADTQYF. The CDR3 coding sequence is TGTGCCAGCAGTTATCGACAGGGGGGTAGGGCAGATACGCAGTATTTT.

The chain is built from TRBV7-2 and TRBJ2-2; 9 bases line up with TRBD2. V lost 2 bases to trimming and J lost 5 bases; unmatched junction nucleotides: 3. CDR1 is SGHTA and CDR2 is FQGNSA in the germline V gene. The CDR3 has 15 residues. The CDR3 nucleotides read TGTGCCAGCAGCTTATTTAGCGGGAGAACCGGGGAGCTGTTTTTT. This codes for CASSLFSGRTGELFF.

Remarks on this clonotype: Mismatch with germline at one junction end may stem from a read error. This chain links TRBV7-6 with TRBJ2-6; D perhaps matches TRBD1 (6 bases). This CDR3 region has 17 residues. Germline-derived CDR1 and CDR2 are SGHVS and FNYEAQ. This chain's CDR3 is CASSFLQGVLNTGELYF. The CDR3 nucleotides read TGTGCCAGCAGCTTTTTACAGGGTGTTCTCAACACCGGGGAGCTGTACTTC.

CDR3 sequence: CASSLGAQETQYF. Written as DNA, the CDR3 is TGTGCCAGCAGCCTTGGTGCGCAAGAGACCCAGTACTTC. This chain uses TRBV7-3 with TRBJ2-1; D unresolved. The J call may not be correct, given that the DNA end is closer to TRBJ2-5. The CDR3 is 13 residues long. Germline CDR1 and CDR2: SGHTA and FQGTGA.